This T cell receptor (beta chain) was sequenced during a study of shared clonotypes between healthy human individuals (dated by TCRdb to about 2020). A note on the overall study: The cohort comprised two women and a few men aged 18 to 49 years. Each donor's leukapheresis produced roughly between about 0.8 and 10 billion PBMCs. Blood TCR repertoires of a handful of healthy adults were deeply sequenced to estimate repertoire size and the extent of clonotype sharing between individuals. For each donor, three plates each were used for CD4 naive and CD4 memory, two plates were used for CD8 naive, and one plate was used for CD8 memory. Different laboratories and diverse techniques were used to prepare libraries and sequence TCR repertoires, to increase sequencing depth and limit assay-specific biases.

Of note for this clone: Its antigen is unknown. No base qualities exist here, and no much larger clone lies one base off it.

The paper's findings and limits, for the study overall: Compared with non-shared clonotypes, clonotypes shared by all four sorted-subset donors had higher generation probabilities. Naive subsets generally had larger estimated clonotype richness than memory subsets. About 5% of naive CD4, 3.5% of naive CD8, 2% to 2.5% of memory CD4, and roughly 0.4% of memory CD8 clonotypes were shared across four donors. Pairwise subsampling led to the expectation that sequencing depth would affect the degree of clonotype sharing among donors. Incomplete sequencing was indicated by rarefaction of sorted-subset datasets, despite the large sequencing depth. Because the study included a small number of donors, the genetic and exposure-history diversity represented was limited. Sampling was restricted to blood, and TCR repertoires in tissues likely differ from the TCR repertoires found in blood.

The CDR3 has 16 amino acids, counting the end cysteine and phenylalanine. Only CDR3 DNA is held: 48 bases, read in frame from base 1. CDR1 and CDR2, looked up from the germline V gene (reference sequence), are SGHAT and FQDESV. At the junction V is shortened by 4 bases and J by 5 bases; bases outside the gene matches: 13. For the CD8 naive samples, CD45RO-negative cells were positively selected for CCR7, yielding a CD45RA+CCR7+ population from which TemRA cells were excluded. Donors were healthy HIV-negative adults with no recently reported acute infections or vaccinations. Only Caucasian adults living in Nashville, Tennessee, USA were represented among the donors. Blood was collected by leukapheresis, and PBMCs were isolated by Ficoll-Histopaque density gradient centrifugation and then cryopreserved in liquid nitrogen vapor phase. Analytical flow cytometry was used to check the purity and quantity of every magnetically sorted T cell population. Each sorted fraction had its genomic DNA isolated and then quantified by UV absorbance on a Nanodrop 2000c.

Using the deep immunoSEQ assay, multiplex PCR amplified TCR CDR3 regions from genomic DNA. Extracted genomic DNA from each cell subset was spread evenly across all wells of several immunoSEQ 96-well plates, with each plate serving as a replicate. For sorted subsets, about 200 ng genomic DNA, equal to about 30,000 T cell genomes, was loaded into each replicate PCR. The purified libraries were quantified using a Qubit 3.0 fluorometer, sized with a Bioanalyzer 2100, and then quantified again using the KAPA Library Quantification kit. Every immunoSEQ 96-well plate was sequenced on a separate single-read 150-cycle Illumina NextSeq 550 flow cell. The paper's data handling went like this. The immunoSEQ output contained only junctional sequences without quality scores, so filtering could not match that applied to full-length reads. Sequences were annotated with PyIR, a Python wrapper for IgBLAST v1.9, using IMGT germline references to assign V/J genes and CDR3. Reads were removed for weak V/J assignments (E-value above 1e-6), missing CDR3, stop codons, out-of-frame junctions, or ambiguous translated residues. V3J clonotypes were defined as sequences sharing an identical inferred V gene, J gene, and CDR3 amino acid sequence. To compute the percentage overlap between repertoires, the number of shared unique clonotypes was divided by the size of the smaller repertoire. Repertoire richness was assessed with RTK rarefaction, the Chao1 estimator, and Recon v2.1 estimates of unobserved clonotypes. For all TCRbeta clonotypes obtained by the gDNA method from a handful of donors, generation probabilities were computed with OLGA. Sourced from immuneACCESS, this table was stored by TCRdb with only in-frame sequences that have V and J called. A share of the clones is absent; for the studies checked, an unresolved V gene accounts for under half, and the remainder has no known explanation. V and J calls and clone size are copied from that table; D and trimming were computed from the DNA. The sample has fewer than 850,000 clones on record, about 96% of them singletons. About 0.21% of the sample belongs to the ten largest clones.

The sequencing input was naive CD8+ T cells sorted from blood. The sample's cell subset or site label, decoded: CD45RA+CCR7+. The receptor comes from a man aged 25 to 40 in good health. The chain uses TRBV11-1 and TRBJ2-7; the junction holds 8 bases that match TRBD1. The DNA sequence is given as TGTGCCAGCAGCTACCCCAGGGGGCTTGGCGGGGACGAGCAGTACTTC. Translated, this gives CASSYPRGLGGDEQYF.